The rows below give T cell receptor beta chains drawn from one sample of a study of cytomegalovirus exposure and HLA in healthy donors. TCRdb keeps only in-frame clones here, not all; method: immunoSEQ multiplex PCR. The sample shows roughly 180,000 clones, 81% of them seen only once. Sequencing was done on a sample of PBMCs. The receptors come from a woman aged 18-29 years in good health and CMV-seropositive. Each CDR3 is given without its conserved first and last residue. Each record gives: V gene, clone size, J gene, CDR3 protein. Rows give clone size only sometimes, using once, few, many, or a class for an expanded clone.

TRBV7-9	.	TRBJ1-4	ASSLLNEKLF
TRBV11-3	few	TRBJ2-1	ASSLGLLPYNEQF
TRBV9	.	TRBJ2-3	ASSGPGGPDTQY
TRBV7-6	.	TRBJ1-4	ASSLLQGESNEKLF
TRBV30	.	TRBJ2-5	AWSVGSGVGTQY
TRBV28	once	TRBJ2-7	ASSLHRGPGEQY
TRBV27	.	TRBJ1-2	ASSFGTGDYGYT
TRBV6-1	.	TRBJ2-5	ASPRLAGYQETQY
TRBV4-1	.	TRBJ1-2	ASSHVGAPEYGYT
TRBV10-3	.	TRBJ1-1	AISEVRDTEAF
TRBV4-2	.	TRBJ2-3	ASSQDGSSSGVGDTQY
TRBV7-2	.	TRBJ2-2	ASSLRIGTGKFTGELF
TRBV4-2	.	TRBJ2-3	AGRPRAGGVISTDTQY
TRBV11-2	.	TRBJ2-7	ASSGPGLSTSTYEQY
TRBV29-1	.	TRBJ1-1	SACKGAEAF
TRBV2	.	TRBJ1-5	ASSRQTYSNQPQH
TRBV5-4	.	TRBJ2-1	ASSPPPSGGSNEQF
TRBV6-5	few	TRBJ2-5	ASSYTGTSGQETQY
TRBV9	.	TRBJ1-5	ASSVGPNSNQPQH
TRBV21-1	.	TRBJ1-6	ASTPTTANSPLH
TRBV7-6	.	TRBJ1-1	ASSPIREAEAF
TRBV2	.	TRBJ2-4	ASSEGPSAKNIQY
TRBV5-4	few	TRBJ1-2	ASLPGTGGGGYT
TRBV30	.	TRBJ1-1	AWSGMGEAF
TRBV29-1	.	TRBJ1-1	SVLPGQGPAMGAF
TRBV20-1	.	TRBJ2-1	SARDRSEQF
TRBV21-1	.	TRBJ2-7	ASSTEKQGYHEQY
TRBV7-6	once	TRBJ2-7	ASGLAGDTYEQY
TRBV6-6	few	TRBJ1-3	ASTAHRTAGNTIY
TRBV28	.	TRBJ1-2	ASTVNRDRGGFGYT
TRBV7-3	.	TRBJ1-1	ASSLTGADEAF
TRBV7-9	.	TRBJ2-1	ASSLAGVNEQF
TRBV9	.	TRBJ2-2	ASSVVQGNTGELF
TRBV7-2	once	TRBJ2-7	ASSLRGGEQY
TRBV4-3	.	TRBJ1-2	ASSPVSDGDYVYT
TRBV6-1	once	TRBJ2-5	ASSEASGGQETQY
TRBV2	.	TRBJ2-1	ASIGQTYNEQF
TRBV7-9	.	TRBJ1-2	ASSSQGSWGYT
TRBV6-1	.	TRBJ1-2	ASSVFSVENYGYT
TRBV6-6	.	TRBJ1-5	APRETGARSNQPQH
TRBV7-2	.	TRBJ2-1	ASSYISGGANEQF
TRBV6-5	.	TRBJ1-5	ASSPGGQPQH
TRBV5-1	.	TRBJ1-2	ASSGGQGIDYGYT
TRBV10-3	.	TRBJ2-5	AISERGEQY
TRBV5-1	.	TRBJ2-3	ASSLAGEGTDTQY
TRBV19	once	TRBJ1-2	ASNKGRGQGGYT
TRBV4-2	.	TRBJ2-1	ASSPRTGGLYNEQF
TRBV4-1	.	TRBJ1-2	ASSHFDRVYGYT
TRBV2	.	TRBJ1-4	ASSGGGLANEKLF
TRBV28	.	TRBJ2-7	ASSSFHRDSYEQY
TRBV13	.	TRBJ2-5	ASISAGSGETQY
TRBV6-5	many	TRBJ1-1	ASNLQGSTEAF
TRBV29-1	.	TRBJ1-5	SAGGIGQPQH
TRBV5-4	.	TRBJ1-1	ASSLERLNTEAF